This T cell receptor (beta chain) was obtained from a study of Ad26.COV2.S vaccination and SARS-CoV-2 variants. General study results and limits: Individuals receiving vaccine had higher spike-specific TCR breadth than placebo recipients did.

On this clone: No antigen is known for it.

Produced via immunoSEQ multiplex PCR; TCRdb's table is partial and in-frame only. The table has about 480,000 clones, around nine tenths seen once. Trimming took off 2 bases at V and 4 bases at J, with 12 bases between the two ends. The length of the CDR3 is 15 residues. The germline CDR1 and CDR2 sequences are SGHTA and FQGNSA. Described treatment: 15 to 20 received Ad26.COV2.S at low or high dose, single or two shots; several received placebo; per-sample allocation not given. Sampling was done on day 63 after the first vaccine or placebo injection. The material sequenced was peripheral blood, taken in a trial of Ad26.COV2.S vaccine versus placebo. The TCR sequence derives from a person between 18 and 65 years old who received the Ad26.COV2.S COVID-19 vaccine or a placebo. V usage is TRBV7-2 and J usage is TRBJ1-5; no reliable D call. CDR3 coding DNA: TGTGCCAGCAGCTTATTTACGGTCAGAAATCAGCCCCAGCATTTT. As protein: CASSLFTVRNQPQHF.